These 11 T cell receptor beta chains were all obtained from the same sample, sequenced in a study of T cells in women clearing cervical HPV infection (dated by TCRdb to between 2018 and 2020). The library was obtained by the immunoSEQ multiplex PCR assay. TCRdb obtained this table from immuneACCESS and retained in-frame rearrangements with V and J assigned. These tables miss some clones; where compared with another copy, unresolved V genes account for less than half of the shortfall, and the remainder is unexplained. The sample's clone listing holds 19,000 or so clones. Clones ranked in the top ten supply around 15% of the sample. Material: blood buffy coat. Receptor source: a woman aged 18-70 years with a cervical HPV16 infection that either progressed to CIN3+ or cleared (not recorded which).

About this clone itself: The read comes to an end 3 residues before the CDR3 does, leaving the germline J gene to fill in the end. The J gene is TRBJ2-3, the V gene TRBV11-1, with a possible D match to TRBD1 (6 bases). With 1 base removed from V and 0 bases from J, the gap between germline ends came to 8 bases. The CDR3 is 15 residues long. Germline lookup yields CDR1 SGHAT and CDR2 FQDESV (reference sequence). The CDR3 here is CASSLGTASTDTQYF. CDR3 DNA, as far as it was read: TGTGCCAGCAGCTTAGGGACAGCGAGCACAGATACG. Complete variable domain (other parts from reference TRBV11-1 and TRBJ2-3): EAEVAQSPRYKITEKSQAVAFWCDPISGHATLYWYRQILGQGPELLVQFQDESVVDDSQLPKDRFSAERLKGVDSTLKIQPAELGDSAMYLCASSLGTASTDTQYFGPGTRLTVL.

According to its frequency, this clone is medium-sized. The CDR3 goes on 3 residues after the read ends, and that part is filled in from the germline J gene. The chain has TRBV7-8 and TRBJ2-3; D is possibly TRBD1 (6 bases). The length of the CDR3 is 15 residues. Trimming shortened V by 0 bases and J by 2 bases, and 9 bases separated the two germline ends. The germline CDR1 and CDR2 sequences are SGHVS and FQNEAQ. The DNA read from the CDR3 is TGTGCCAGCAGCTTAGCGGACAGACACACAGATACG. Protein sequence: CASSLADRHTDT. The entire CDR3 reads CASSLADRHTDTQYF.

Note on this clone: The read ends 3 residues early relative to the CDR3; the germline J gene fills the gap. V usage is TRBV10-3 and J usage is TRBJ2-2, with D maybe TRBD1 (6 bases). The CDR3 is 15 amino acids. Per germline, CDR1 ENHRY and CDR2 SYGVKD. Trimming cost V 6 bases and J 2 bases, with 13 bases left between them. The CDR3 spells CAIRSGTLNTGELFF. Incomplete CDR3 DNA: TGTGCCATCAGATCTGGGACACTCAACACCGGGGAG.

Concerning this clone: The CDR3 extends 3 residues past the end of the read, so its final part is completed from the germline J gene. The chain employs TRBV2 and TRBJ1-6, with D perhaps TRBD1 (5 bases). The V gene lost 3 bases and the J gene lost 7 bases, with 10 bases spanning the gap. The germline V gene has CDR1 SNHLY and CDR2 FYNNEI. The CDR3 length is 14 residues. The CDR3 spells CASSDGGPNSPLHF. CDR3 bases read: TGTGCCAGCAGTGACGGGGGACCCAATTCACCC.

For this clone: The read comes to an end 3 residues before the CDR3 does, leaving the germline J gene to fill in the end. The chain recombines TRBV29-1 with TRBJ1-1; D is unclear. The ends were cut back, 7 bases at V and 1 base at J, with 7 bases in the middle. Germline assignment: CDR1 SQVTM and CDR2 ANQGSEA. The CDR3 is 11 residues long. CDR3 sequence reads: CSAIENTEAFF. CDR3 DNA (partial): TGCAGCGCTATAGAGAACACTGAA.

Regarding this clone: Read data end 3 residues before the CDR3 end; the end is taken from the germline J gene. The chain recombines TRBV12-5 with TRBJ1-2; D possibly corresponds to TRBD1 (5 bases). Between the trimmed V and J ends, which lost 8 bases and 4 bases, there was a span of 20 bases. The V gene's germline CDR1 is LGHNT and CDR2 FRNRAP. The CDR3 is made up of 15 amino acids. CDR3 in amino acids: CASSPEARTSYGYTF. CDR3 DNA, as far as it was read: TGTGCTAGTTCGCCCGAAGCGAGGACATCCTATGGC.

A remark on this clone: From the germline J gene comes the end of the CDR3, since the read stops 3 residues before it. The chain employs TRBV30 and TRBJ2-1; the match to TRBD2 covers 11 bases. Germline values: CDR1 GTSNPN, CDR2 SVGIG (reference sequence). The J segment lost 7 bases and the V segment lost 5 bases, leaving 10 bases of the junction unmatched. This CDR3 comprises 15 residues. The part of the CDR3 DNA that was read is TGTGCCTGGGAAGTAACTAGCGGGAGTACGAATGAG. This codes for CAWEVTSGSTNE. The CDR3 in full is CAWEVTSGSTNEQFF.

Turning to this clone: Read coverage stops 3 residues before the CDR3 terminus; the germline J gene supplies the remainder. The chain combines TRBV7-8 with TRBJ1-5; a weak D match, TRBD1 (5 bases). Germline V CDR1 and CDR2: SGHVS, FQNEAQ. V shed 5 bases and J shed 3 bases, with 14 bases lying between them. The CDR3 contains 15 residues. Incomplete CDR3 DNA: TGTGCCAGCAGCGGCGGACAAGCCAACAATCAGCCC. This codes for CASSGGQANNQP. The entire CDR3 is CASSGGQANNQPQHF.

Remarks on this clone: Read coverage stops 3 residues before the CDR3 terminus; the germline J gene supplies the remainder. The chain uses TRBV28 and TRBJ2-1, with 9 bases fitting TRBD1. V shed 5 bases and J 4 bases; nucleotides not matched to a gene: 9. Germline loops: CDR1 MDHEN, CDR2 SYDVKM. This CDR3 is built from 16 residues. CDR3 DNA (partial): TGTGCCAGCAGTACCGGTGGGACAGGGAGTTACAATGAG. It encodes CASSTGGTGSYNE. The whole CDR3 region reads CASSTGGTGSYNEQFF. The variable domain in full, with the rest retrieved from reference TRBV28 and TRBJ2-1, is DVKVTQSSRYLVKRTGEKVFLECVQDMDHENMFWYRQDPGLGLRLIYFSYDVKMKEKGDIPEGYSVSREKKERFSLILESASTNQTSMYLCASSTGGTGSYNEQFFGPGTRLTVL.

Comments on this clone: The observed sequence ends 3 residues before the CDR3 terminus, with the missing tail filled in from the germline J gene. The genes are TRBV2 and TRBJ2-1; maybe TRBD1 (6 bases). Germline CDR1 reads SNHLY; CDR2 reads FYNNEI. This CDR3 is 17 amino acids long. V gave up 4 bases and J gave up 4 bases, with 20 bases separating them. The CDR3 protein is CASSAGHIGTAYNEQFF. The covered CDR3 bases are TGTGCCAGCAGTGCGGGACACATCGGGACGGCGTACAATGAG.

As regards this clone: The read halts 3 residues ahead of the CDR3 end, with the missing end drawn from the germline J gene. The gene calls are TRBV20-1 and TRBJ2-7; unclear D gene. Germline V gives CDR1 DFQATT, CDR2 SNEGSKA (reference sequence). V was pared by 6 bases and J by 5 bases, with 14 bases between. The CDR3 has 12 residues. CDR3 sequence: CSATERGDEQYF. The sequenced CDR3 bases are TGCAGTGCCACGGAACGCGGCGACGAG.